These 21 T cell receptor beta chains were sequenced from one sample in a study of Ad26.COV2.S vaccination and SARS-CoV-2 variants. Noted treatment: about 20 received Ad26.COV2.S at low or high dose, single or two shots; 5 received placebo; per-sample allocation not given. Sampling happened 63 days after the first vaccine or placebo injection. Clones were sequenced by immunoSEQ multiplex PCR, and TCRdb holds only the in-frame ones, with some missing. The sample has a few hundred thousand clones, around four fifths seen once; the top ten hold 7.4%. The material was peripheral blood, obtained in a trial of Ad26.COV2.S vaccine versus placebo. The receptors come from a person between 18 and 65 years old who received the Ad26.COV2.S COVID-19 vaccine or a placebo.

The rearrangement joins TRBV4-2 to TRBJ2-2, with 7 bases matching TRBD2. Germline loops: CDR1 LGHNA, CDR2 YNFKEQ. The CDR3 is made up of 16 amino acids. With 1 base clipped from V and 3 bases from J, the junction kept 5 bases outside the gene matches. In nucleotides, the CDR3 is TGTGCCAGCAGCCAAGTCGCGGGGGTGGACACCGGGGAGCTGTTTTTT. As protein: CASSQVAGVDTGELFF.

V is TRBV5-1 and J is TRBJ1-1; D possibly corresponds to TRBD1 (5 bases). V shed 2 bases and J shed 10 bases, with 15 bases lying between them. Germline V gene lookup returns CDR1 SGHRS and CDR2 YFSETQ. This CDR3 region has 13 residues. This chain's CDR3 is CASSLRGDVGAFF. Written as DNA, the CDR3 is TGCGCCAGCAGCTTACGAGGGGATGTGGGAGCTTTCTTT.

The chain carries TRBV7-2 and TRBJ2-7; 7 bases fit TRBD1. With 4 bases clipped from V and 3 bases from J, the junction kept 9 bases outside the gene matches. The CDR3 spans 15 residues. Germline-derived CDR1 and CDR2 are SGHTA and FQGNSA. The CDR3 DNA sequence: TGTGCCAGCAGCTCTCCGGGACAGATTTTCTACGAGCAGTACTTC. Protein: CASSSPGQIFYEQYF.

This clone was counted only a few times. V usage is TRBV6-5 and J usage is TRBJ2-7; 8 bases line up with TRBD2. CDR1 is MNHEY and CDR2 is SVGAGI in the germline V gene. The CDR3 is 14 amino acids. Trimming removed 2 bases from V and 6 bases from J; junction bases left unmatched: 6. The CDR3 sequence is CASSYTGLVAEQYF. In nucleotides, the CDR3 is TGTGCCAGCAGTTACACGGGACTAGTCGCCGAGCAGTACTTC.

This chain joins TRBV18 and TRBJ2-7; no clear D gene. Per germline, CDR1 KGHSH and CDR2 LQKENI. Trimming cost V 8 bases and J 5 bases, with 19 bases left between them. CDR3 length equals 14 residues. CDR3 residues: CASSRGWEIDEQYF. The CDR3 bases are TGTGCCAGCAGCCGTGGCTGGGAAATTGACGAGCAGTACTTC.

The sample holds one count of this clone. V usage is TRBV4-2 and J usage is TRBJ2-7; D remains ambiguous. The germline V gene has CDR1 LGHNA and CDR2 YNFKEQ. The CDR3 is made up of 17 amino acids. V was shortened by 2 bases and J by 2 bases, with 19 bases between the two germline ends. CDR3 residues: CASSQQSVSGPAYEQYF. DNA for the CDR3: TGTGCCAGCAGCCAACAATCCGTGAGTGGGCCGGCCTACGAGCAGTACTTC.

The chain recombines TRBV7-9 with TRBJ1-2; possible D gene TRBD1, 6 bases. The germline V and J ends were trimmed by 10 bases and 3 bases, with 15 bases remaining between them. The length of the CDR3 is 13 residues. Per germline, CDR1 SEHNR and CDR2 FQNEAQ (reference sequence). CDR3 sequence reads: CATPEQGDYGYTF. The DNA for the CDR3 is TGTGCCACCCCAGAACAGGGAGACTATGGCTACACCTTC.

This chain uses TRBV30 with TRBJ1-6, with D perhaps matching TRBD1 (5 bases). The germline V and J ends were trimmed by 0 bases and 10 bases, with 22 bases remaining between them. This CDR3 is built from 17 residues. Looked up from germline, CDR1 is GTSNPN and CDR2 is SVGIG (reference sequence). The CDR3 is CAWSVGRGPYSGSPLHF. The CDR3 DNA reads TGTGCCTGGAGTGTAGGGAGGGGCCCCTACTCTGGGTCACCCCTCCACTTT.

The chain is built from TRBV4-1 and TRBJ1-1; 8 nucleotides align to TRBD1. Germline lookup yields CDR1 MGHRA and CDR2 YSYEKL. Trimming at V came to 4 bases and at J to 4 bases, leaving 5 bases not matched to a gene. The CDR3 is 14 amino acids. In nucleotides, the CDR3 is TGCGCCAGCAGCCCCCGGACAGGGCCCACTGAAGCTTTCTTT. Translating gives CASSPRTGPTEAFF.

The chain uses TRBV4-1 and TRBJ2-7, with a possible D match to TRBD2 (5 bases). The CDR3 consists of 15 residues. Germline V CDR1 and CDR2: MGHRA, YSYEKL. V dropped 1 base and J dropped 5 bases, with 15 bases sitting between them. In DNA, the CDR3 is TGCGCCAGCAGCCAAGGGCTAGCTAGGTTCCACGAGCAGTACTTC. It codes for CASSQGLARFHEQYF.

The V and J genes are TRBV9 and TRBJ2-1; D gene unclear. This CDR3 contains 17 residues. CDR1 is SGDLS, CDR2 YYNGEE, per germline. Deletions cut 0 bases from V and 0 bases from J, with 13 bases between. The CDR3 nucleotides are TGTGCCAGCAGCGTAGGTAGTCCTTTGACCTCCTACAATGAGCAGTTCTTC. This sequence encodes CASSVGSPLTSYNEQFF.

J is TRBJ1-2 and V is TRBV11-3; 8 positions match TRBD1. The length of the CDR3 is 14 residues. In germline, CDR1 is SGHNT, CDR2 YENEEA. V was pared by 6 bases and J by 4 bases, with 7 bases of the junction left unmatched. CDR3 protein: CASRFDRGPYGYTF. The CDR3 region has the DNA TGTGCCAGCAGATTCGACAGGGGTCCCTATGGCTACACCTTC. The full variable domain, rest sourced from reference TRBV11-3 and TRBJ1-2, is EAGVVQSPRYKIIEKKQPVAFWCNPISGHNTLYWYLQNLGQGPELLIRYENEEAVDDSQLPKDRFSAERLKGVDSTLKIQPAELGDSAVYLCASRFDRGPYGYTFGSGTRLTVV.

The genes are TRBV7-9 and TRBJ2-5; possibly TRBD1 for D (6 bases). V dropped 2 bases and J dropped 3 bases, with 7 bases sitting between them. The CDR3 consists of 13 residues. Germline V CDR1 and CDR2: SEHNR, FQNEAQ (reference sequence). The CDR3 coding sequence is TGTGCCAGCAGCTTATCAGGGGAAGAGACCCAGTACTTC. As protein: CASSLSGEETQYF.

The chain employs TRBV7-6 and TRBJ1-1; tentative D call: TRBD1 (5 bases). Germline V gene sequence: CDR1 SGHVS, CDR2 FNYEAQ. Trimming stripped 8 bases from V and 1 base from J, with 23 bases between. This CDR3 contains 17 residues. The CDR3 spells CASAKGGSGHPNTEAFF. CDR3 sequence (DNA): TGTGCCAGCGCAAAGGGAGGATCCGGACACCCGAACACTGAAGCTTTCTTT.

The chain links TRBV5-1 to TRBJ1-1; TRBD1 aligns across 9 bases. Trimming cost V 4 bases and J 4 bases; bases outside gene matches: 5. The germline gives CDR1 SGHRS, CDR2 YFSETQ. This CDR3 has 14 residues. As DNA, the CDR3 is TGCGCCAGCAGCCGGGACAGGGTAGGCACTGAAGCTTTCTTT. Translating gives CASSRDRVGTEAFF.

The chain links TRBV5-5 to TRBJ2-5; 8 nucleotides align to TRBD1. The CDR3 length is 15 residues. The V and J ends lost 1 base and 4 bases, in that order; junction bases with no gene match: 6. Germline V gives CDR1 SGHKS, CDR2 YYEKEE (reference sequence). The CDR3 is CASSLWQGAGETQYF. The CDR3 DNA is TGTGCCAGCAGCTTGTGGCAGGGGGCGGGAGAGACCCAGTACTTC. Using reference TRBV5-5 and TRBJ2-5 for the parts outside the CDR3, the full variable domain is DAGVTQSPTHLIKTRGQQVTLRCSPISGHKSVSWYQQVLGQGPQFIFQYYEKEERGRGNFPDRFSARQFPNYSSELNVNALLLGDSALYLCASSLWQGAGETQYFGPGTRLLVL.

This chain uses TRBV24-1 with TRBJ1-5, with TRBD1 matching over 7 bases. J was trimmed by 7 bases and V by 7 bases; bases with no gene match: 18. Germline V gives CDR1 KGHDR, CDR2 SFDVKD. The CDR3 has 17 residues. Here the CDR3 DNA reads TGTGCCACCAGGTGCAGGGGGTACCCTCTAGCCCGCCAGCCCCAGCATTTT. It translates to CATRCRGYPLARQPQHF.

This chain uses TRBV30 with TRBJ2-5; maybe TRBD1 (5 bases). Germline V lookup: CDR1 GTSNPN, CDR2 SVGIG (reference sequence). Trimming stripped 1 base from V and 5 bases from J, with 17 bases between. This CDR3 comprises 15 residues. CDR3 in amino acids: CAWSGGVLGSETQYF. The CDR3 nucleotides read TGTGCCTGGAGTGGGGGCGTGTTGGGTAGTGAGACCCAGTACTTC.

This sequence joins TRBV27 and TRBJ1-5, with a tentative D call TRBD1 (5 bases). This CDR3 is built from 16 residues. The V end lost 6 bases, the J end lost 7 bases, and 22 bases lay between the germline ends. The germline gives CDR1 MNHEY, CDR2 SMNVEV (reference sequence). CDR3 DNA sequence: TGTGCCAGCAGCCCCGCCGCTCTCAGGGAAGGGCAGCCCCAGCATTTT. It encodes CASSPAALREGQPQHF.

The CDR3 DNA follows: TGTGCCAGCTCCCAAAGGGCAGGGGGAGCCGATTCACCCCTCCACTTT. Protein sequence: CASSQRAGGADSPLHF. The chain uses TRBV18 and TRBJ1-6; 7 bases are a match to TRBD1. J lost 8 bases, V lost 6 bases, and 13 bases had no gene match. Germline V lookup: CDR1 KGHSH, CDR2 LQKENI. The CDR3 contains 16 residues.

This chain links TRBV7-9 with TRBJ2-2; possibly TRBD1 for D (5 bases). CDR3 length equals 13 residues. CDR1 and CDR2 from the germline V gene are SEHNR and FQNEAQ (reference sequence). V lost 5 bases and J 5 bases, leaving 9 bases between the germline ends. For the CDR3, the DNA is TGTGCCAGCAGCGGTACAGGTACCGGGGAGCTGTTTTTT. Protein product: CASSGTGTGELFF.